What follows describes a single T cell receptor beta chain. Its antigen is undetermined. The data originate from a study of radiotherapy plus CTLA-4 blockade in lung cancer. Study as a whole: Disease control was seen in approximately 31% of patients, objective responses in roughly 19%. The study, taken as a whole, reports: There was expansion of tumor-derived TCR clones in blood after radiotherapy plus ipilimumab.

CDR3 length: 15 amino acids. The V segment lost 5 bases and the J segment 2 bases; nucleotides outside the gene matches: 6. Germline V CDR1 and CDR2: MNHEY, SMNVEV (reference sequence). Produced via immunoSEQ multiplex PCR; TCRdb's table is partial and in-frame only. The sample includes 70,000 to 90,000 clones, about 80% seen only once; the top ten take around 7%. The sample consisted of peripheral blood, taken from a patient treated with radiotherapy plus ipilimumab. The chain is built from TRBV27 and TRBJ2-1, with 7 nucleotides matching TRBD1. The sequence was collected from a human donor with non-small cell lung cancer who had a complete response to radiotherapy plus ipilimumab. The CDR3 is CASSVGTATYNEQFF. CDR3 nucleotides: TGTGCCAGCAGTGTCGGGACAGCGACCTACAATGAGCAGTTCTTC.